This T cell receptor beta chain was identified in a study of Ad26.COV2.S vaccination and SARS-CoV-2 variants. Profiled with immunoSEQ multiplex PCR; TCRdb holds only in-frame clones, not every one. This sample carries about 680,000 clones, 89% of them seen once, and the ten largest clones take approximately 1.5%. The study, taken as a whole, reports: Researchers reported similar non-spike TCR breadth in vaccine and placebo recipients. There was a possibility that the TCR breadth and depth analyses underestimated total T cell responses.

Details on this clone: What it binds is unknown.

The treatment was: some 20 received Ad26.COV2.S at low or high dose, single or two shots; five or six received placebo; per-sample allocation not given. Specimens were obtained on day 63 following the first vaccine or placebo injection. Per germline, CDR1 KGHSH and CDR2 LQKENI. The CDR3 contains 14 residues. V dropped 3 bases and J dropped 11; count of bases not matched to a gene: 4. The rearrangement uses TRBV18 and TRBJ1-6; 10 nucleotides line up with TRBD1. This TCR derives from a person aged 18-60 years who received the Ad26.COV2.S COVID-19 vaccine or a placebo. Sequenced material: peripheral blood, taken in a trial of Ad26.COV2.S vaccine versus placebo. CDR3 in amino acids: CASSPTGGETPLHF. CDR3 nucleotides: TGTGCCAGCTCACCGACAGGGGGCGAGACACCCCTCCACTTT.